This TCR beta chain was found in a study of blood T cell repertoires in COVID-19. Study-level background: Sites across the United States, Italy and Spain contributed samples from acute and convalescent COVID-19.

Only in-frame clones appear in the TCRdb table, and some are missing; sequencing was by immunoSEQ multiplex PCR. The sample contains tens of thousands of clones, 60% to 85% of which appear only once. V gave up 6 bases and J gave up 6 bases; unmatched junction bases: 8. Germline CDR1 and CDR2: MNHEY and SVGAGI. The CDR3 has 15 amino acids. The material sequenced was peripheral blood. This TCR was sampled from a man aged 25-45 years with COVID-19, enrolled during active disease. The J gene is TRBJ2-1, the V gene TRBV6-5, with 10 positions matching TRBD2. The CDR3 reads CASSTSSGSPNEQFF. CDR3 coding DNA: TGTGCCAGCAGCACCTCTAGCGGGAGTCCCAATGAGCAGTTCTTC.